This entry lists 12 T cell receptor beta chains sequenced from one sample in a study of post-analysis software for immune sequencing data (dated by TCRdb to about 2015). The investigation overall reported the following: Several TRBV segments, including TRBV5-6, TRBV5-1 and TRBV20-1, were significantly more frequent in patients than controls.

These receptors' antigens are unknown. Receptors were amplified or captured by PCR. The run used an Illumina HiSeq 2500. To reduce PCR and sequencing biases, unique molecular identifiers were built into the TCR beta cDNA libraries. TCRdb's own reprocessing of the public reads used fastp at Q25 and MiXCR and kept productive beta chains. Each entry is one CDR3 protein sequence, shown with its most common DNA and genes. The sample table lists some 450,000 distinct CDR3 sequences, around 40% of them with a count of one. Jointly, the top ten make up 12% of the sample. The specimen was blood. All receptors come from a girl between 5 and 17 years old with multiple sclerosis.

The rearrangement uses TRBV7-6 and TRBJ1-2; TRBD1 matches at 10 bases. The CDR3 sequence is 14 residues long. Trimming at V came to 3 bases and at J to 7 bases, leaving 5 bases not matched to a gene. The germline V gene has CDR1 SGHVS and CDR2 FNYEAQ. The chain's CDR3 is CASSLGQGKTGYTF. CDR3 coding DNA: TGTGCCAGCAGCTTGGGACAGGGGAAAACTGGCTACACCTTC.

This clonotype has only a few counts. The CDR3, as DNA: TGCGCCAGCAGCTTGGCCGCGGAGTCCTACGAGCAGTACTTC. Protein product: CASSLAAESYEQYF. V usage is TRBV5-1 and J usage is TRBJ2-7; D remains ambiguous. The CDR3 is made up of 14 amino acids. Germline-derived CDR1 and CDR2 are SGHRS and YFSETQ. With 0 bases removed from V and 1 base from J, the gap between germline ends came to 8 bases.

A few counts support this clonotype. A junction boundary mismatches the germline segment, possibly from a read error. The gene calls are TRBV5-1 and TRBJ2-5; perhaps D is TRBD1 or TRBD2 (5 bases each). CDR3 length: 15 amino acids. Looked up from germline, CDR1 is SGHRS and CDR2 is YFSETQ. The CDR3 is CVSSLNTGGQETQYF. The CDR3 DNA is TGCGTCAGCAGCTTGAATACAGGAGGACAAGAGACCCAGTACTTC.

This clonotype has just a few counts. The chain couples TRBV20-1 to TRBJ2-5; TRBD1 matches at 7 bases. The better agreement between TRBJ2-7 and the DNA end casts doubt on the J call. CDR1 is DFQATT, CDR2 SNEGSKA, per germline (reference sequence). The CDR3 has 15 residues. CDR3 sequence reads: CSARGVTGDSDEQYF. The CDR3 coding sequence is TGCAGTGCTAGGGGGGTCACAGGGGATAGCGACGAGCAGTACTTC.

In regard to this clonotype: A read error may produce the germline difference seen at one junction end. The chain is built from TRBV29-1 and TRBJ2-3; no firm D call. CDR3 length equals 10 residues. Germline-derived CDR1 and CDR2 are SQVTM and ANQGSEA. The CDR3 bases are TGCAGCGTTCAAGAGTCTACGCAGTATTTT. Residues: CSVQESTQYF.

V and J are TRBV3-1 and TRBJ2-1, with D uncertain. The length of the CDR3 is 14 residues. CDR1 and CDR2 (germline): LGHDT, YNNKEL (reference sequence). Trimming took 0 bases from V and 8 from J, leaving 11 bases between them. Here the CDR3 reads CASSQDMTYDEQFF. The CDR3 nucleotides read TGTGCCAGCAGCCAAGATATGACTTACGATGAGCAGTTCTTC.

This sequence joins TRBV6-5 and TRBJ2-3, with 8 bases that match TRBD1. The CDR3 covers 14 residues. V was pared by 2 bases and J by 3 bases, with 1 base of the junction left unmatched. Germline V gene sequence: CDR1 MNHEY, CDR2 SVGAGI. The DNA of the CDR3 is TGTGCCAGCAGTTACGACAGGGGAACAGATACGCAGTATTTT. This codes for CASSYDRGTDTQYF.

The V gene is TRBV4-2, the J gene TRBJ1-6; 7 bases fit TRBD1. The germline V gene has CDR1 LGHNA and CDR2 YNFKEQ. This CDR3 contains 15 residues. V lost 4 bases to trimming and J lost 4 bases; unmatched junction nucleotides: 4. The CDR3: CASSPSGQYNSPLHF. In DNA, the CDR3 is TGTGCCAGCAGCCCCTCGGGACAGTATAATTCACCCCTCCACTTT.

This clonotype was picked up a small number of times. The V and J genes are TRBV15 and TRBJ2-5; D uncertain. This CDR3 is 14 amino acids long. V lost 1 base, J lost 4 bases, and 10 bases lay in between. CDR1 and CDR2 from the germline V gene are LNHNV and YYDKDF (reference sequence). The CDR3 is CATSRGNNRETQYF. DNA of the CDR3: TGTGCCACCAGCAGAGGAAACAACCGAGAGACCCAGTACTTC. Combining the CDR3 with reference TRBV15 and TRBJ2-5 gives the whole variable domain DAMVIQNPRYQVTQFGKPVTLSCSQTLNHNVMYWYQQKSSQAPKLLFHYYDKDFNNEADTPDNFQSRRPNTSFCFLDIRSPGLGDTAMYLCATSRGNNRETQYFGPGTRLLVL.

V gene TRBV20-1 combines with J gene TRBJ1-5, with a weak D call TRBD1 (5 bases). The CDR3 runs 12 residues. Looked up from germline, CDR1 is DFQATT and CDR2 is SNEGSKA (reference sequence). Deletions cut 6 bases from V and 4 bases from J, with 10 bases between. DNA for the CDR3: TGCAGTGCCCCGACAGAGAATCAGCCCCAGCATTTT. This gives the protein CSAPTENQPQHF.

The rearrangement links TRBV11-2 to TRBJ2-1; perhaps TRBD1 as D (6 bases). The CDR3 runs 12 residues. V lost 4 bases and J lost 12, with 13 bases in between. Germline assignment: CDR1 SGHAT and CDR2 FQNNGV. This CDR3 reads CASSSPTGLQFF. CDR3 sequence (DNA): TGTGCCAGCAGCTCCCCAACAGGGCTGCAGTTCTTC.

This clonotype was observed a few times. The chain couples TRBV7-6 to TRBJ2-7, with 10 bases that match TRBD2. The CDR3 extends over 15 amino acids. The trim removed 5 bases at V and 2 bases at J, leaving 6 bases unmatched. CDR1 and CDR2 (germline): SGHVS, FNYEAQ. CDR3 protein: CASSLETSGTYEQYF. CDR3 nucleotide sequence: TGTGCCAGCAGCCTTGAAACTAGCGGGACCTACGAGCAGTACTTC.